This T cell receptor beta chain derives from a study of cytomegalovirus exposure and HLA in healthy donors. Findings of the study overall: An assumption of roughly uniform sequencing depth across donors underlay the presence/absence analyses. Overall, approximately 150 TCR beta chains were annotated as cytomegalovirus-associated. A prior analysis recorded that most TCR beta V segments were productive about 87% or about 30% of the time. In a later analysis, an Asian-associated ancestry cluster reportedly showed fewer N-insertions than the roughly 650-donor mean.

A word on this clone: Its antigen is undetermined.

This CDR3 has 15 residues. CDR1 and CDR2 from the germline V gene are LNHDA and SQIVND (reference sequence). After removal of 2 bases from V and 6 bases from J, the junction contained 8 bases not matched to a gene. 60 Vbeta and 13 Jbeta primers were used in PCR. The assay was immunoSEQ multiplex PCR, and TCRdb's table has in-frame clones only and misses some. The table for this sample gives around 100,000 clones. The clonotype comes from a man in his forties or fifties in good health and CMV-seropositive. The chain combines TRBV19 with TRBJ1-2, with 8 bases fitting TRBD1. The sample consisted of PBMCs. The CDR3 DNA is TGTGCCAGTAGTATATCACAGGGGGGATTTAATGGCTACACCTTC. Amino acids: CASSISQGGFNGYTF.